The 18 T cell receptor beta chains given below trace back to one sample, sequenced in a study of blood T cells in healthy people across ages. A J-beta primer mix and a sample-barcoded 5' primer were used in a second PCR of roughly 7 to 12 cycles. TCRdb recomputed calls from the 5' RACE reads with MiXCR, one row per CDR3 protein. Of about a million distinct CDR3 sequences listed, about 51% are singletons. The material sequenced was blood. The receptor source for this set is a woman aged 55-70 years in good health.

The CDR3 DNA follows: TGCAGTGCCGCGGACATTAACTATGGCTACACCTTC. This codes for CSAADINYGYTF. This rearrangement joins TRBV20-1 to TRBJ1-2; tentative D call: TRBD1 (5 bases). Germline V gives CDR1 DFQATT, CDR2 SNEGSKA (reference sequence). The length of the CDR3 is 12 residues. V dropped 6 bases and J dropped 1 base, with 9 bases sitting between them.

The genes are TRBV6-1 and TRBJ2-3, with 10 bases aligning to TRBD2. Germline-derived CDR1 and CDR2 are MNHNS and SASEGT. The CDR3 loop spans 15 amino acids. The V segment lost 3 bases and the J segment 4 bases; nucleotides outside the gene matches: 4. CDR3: CASSDLAGEADTQYF. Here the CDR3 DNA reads TGTGCCAGCAGTGACCTAGCGGGAGAAGCAGATACGCAGTATTTT.

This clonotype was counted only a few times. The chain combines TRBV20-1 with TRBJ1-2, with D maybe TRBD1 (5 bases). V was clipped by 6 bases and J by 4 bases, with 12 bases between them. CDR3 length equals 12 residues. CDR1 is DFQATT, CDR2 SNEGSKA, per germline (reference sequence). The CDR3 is CSAKRGGYGYTF. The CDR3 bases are TGCAGTGCGAAGCGGGGCGGCTATGGCTACACCTTC.

The CDR3 region is CSVPSRGQGYNEQFF. CDR3 DNA: TGCAGCGTTCCCTCCCGGGGACAGGGATACAATGAGCAGTTCTTC. The rearrangement uses TRBV29-1 and TRBJ2-1, with TRBD1 matching over 9 bases. The germline V gene has CDR1 SQVTM and CDR2 ANQGSEA. Germline trimming cut 5 bases from V and 4 bases from J; bases unmatched to any gene: 9. The CDR3 is 15 residues long.

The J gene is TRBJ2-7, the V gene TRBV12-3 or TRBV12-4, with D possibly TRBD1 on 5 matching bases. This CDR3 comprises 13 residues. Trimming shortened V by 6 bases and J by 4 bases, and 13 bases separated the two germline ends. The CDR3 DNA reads TGTGCCAGCAGCCCAGGGTGGTCGTACGAGCAGTACTTC. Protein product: CASSPGWSYEQYF.

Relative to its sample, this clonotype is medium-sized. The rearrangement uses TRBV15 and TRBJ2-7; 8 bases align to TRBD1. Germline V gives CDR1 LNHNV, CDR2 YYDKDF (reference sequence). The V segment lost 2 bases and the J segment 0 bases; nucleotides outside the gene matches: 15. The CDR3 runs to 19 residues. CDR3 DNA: TGTGCCACCAGCAGAACCCCACCCATTGGACAGGGACACTCCTACGAGCAGTACTTC. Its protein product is CATSRTPPIGQGHSYEQYF.

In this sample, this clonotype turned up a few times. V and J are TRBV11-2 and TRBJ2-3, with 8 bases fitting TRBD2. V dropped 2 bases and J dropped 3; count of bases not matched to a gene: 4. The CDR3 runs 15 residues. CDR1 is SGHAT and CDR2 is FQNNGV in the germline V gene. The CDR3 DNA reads TGTGCCAGCAGCTTAAGCGGGAGTATAACAGATACGCAGTATTTT. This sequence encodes CASSLSGSITDTQYF.

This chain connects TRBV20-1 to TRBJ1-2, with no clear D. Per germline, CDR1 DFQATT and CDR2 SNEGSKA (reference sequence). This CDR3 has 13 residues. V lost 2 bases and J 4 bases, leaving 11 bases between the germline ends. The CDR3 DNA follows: TGCAGTGCTAGAATGGATGGTAGCTATGGCTACACCTTC. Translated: CSARMDGSYGYTF.

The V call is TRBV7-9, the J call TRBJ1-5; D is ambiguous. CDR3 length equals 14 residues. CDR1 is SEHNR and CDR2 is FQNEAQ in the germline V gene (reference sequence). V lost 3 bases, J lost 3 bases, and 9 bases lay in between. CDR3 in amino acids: CASSLQSINQPQHF. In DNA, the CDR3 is TGTGCCAGCAGCTTGCAGAGTATCAATCAGCCCCAGCATTTT.

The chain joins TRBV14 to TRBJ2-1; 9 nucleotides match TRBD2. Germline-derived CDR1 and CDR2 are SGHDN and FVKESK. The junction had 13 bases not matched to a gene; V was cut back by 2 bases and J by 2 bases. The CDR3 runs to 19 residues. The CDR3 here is CASSQLRASGATPYNEQFF. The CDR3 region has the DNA TGTGCCAGCAGCCAACTTCGGGCTAGCGGGGCCACCCCCTACAATGAGCAGTTCTTC.

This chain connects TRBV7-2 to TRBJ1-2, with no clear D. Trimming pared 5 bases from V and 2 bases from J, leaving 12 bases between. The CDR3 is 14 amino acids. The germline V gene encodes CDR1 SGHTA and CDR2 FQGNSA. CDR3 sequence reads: CASSRRTANYGYTF. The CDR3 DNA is TGTGCCAGCAGCAGACGGACGGCAAACTATGGCTACACCTTC.

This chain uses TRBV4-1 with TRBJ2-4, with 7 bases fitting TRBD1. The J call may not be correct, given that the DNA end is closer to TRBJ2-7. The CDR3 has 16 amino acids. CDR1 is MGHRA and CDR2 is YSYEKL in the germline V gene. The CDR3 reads CASSQAHRQGPYEQYF. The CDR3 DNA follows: TGCGCCAGCAGCCAAGCTCACCGACAGGGTCCCTACGAGCAGTACTTC.

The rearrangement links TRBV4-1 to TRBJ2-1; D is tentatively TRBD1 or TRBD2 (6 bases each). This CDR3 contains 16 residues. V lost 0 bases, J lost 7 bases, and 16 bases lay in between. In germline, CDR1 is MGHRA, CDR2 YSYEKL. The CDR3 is CASSQERHQGRNEQFF. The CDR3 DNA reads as TGCGCCAGCAGCCAAGAACGTCACCAGGGGAGGAATGAGCAGTTCTTC.

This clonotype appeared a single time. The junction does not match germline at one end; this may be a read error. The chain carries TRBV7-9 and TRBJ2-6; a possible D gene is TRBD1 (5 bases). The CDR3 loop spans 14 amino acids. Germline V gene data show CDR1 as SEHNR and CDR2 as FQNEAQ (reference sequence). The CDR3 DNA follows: TGTGCCTGCAGCTTAGGGGTGGGGGCCAACGTCCTGACTTTC. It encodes CACSLGVGANVLTF.

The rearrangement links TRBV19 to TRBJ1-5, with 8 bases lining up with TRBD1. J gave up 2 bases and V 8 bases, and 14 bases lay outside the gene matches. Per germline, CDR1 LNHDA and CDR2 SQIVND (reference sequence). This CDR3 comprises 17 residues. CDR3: CASHRGQQGGGNQPQHF. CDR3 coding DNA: TGTGCCAGTCATCGGGGGCAACAGGGGGGAGGCAATCAGCCCCAGCATTTT.

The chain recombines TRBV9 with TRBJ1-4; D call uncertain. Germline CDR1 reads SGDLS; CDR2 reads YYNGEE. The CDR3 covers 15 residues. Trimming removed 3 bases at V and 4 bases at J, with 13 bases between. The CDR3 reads CASSGQTVGNEKLFF. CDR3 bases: TGTGCCAGCAGCGGCCAGACGGTGGGTAATGAAAAACTGTTTTTT.

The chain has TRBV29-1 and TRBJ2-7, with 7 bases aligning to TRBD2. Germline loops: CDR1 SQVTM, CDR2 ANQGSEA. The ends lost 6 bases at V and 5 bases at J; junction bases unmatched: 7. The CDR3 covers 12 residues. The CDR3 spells CSVERDRNEQYF. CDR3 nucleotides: TGCAGCGTAGAGCGGGACCGGAACGAGCAGTACTTC.

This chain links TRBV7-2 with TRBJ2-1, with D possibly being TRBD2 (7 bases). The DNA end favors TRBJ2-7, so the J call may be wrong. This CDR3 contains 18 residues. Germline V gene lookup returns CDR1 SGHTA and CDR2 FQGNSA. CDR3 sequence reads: CASSPSGGGLSSYNEQYF. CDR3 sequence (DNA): TGTGCCAGCAGCCCTAGCGGAGGGGGGCTAAGCTCCTACAATGAGCAGTACTTC.